These 16 T cell receptor beta chains originate from one sample sequenced in a study of blood T cell repertoires in COVID-19. Profiling relied on immunoSEQ multiplex PCR, and the TCRdb table lists in-frame clones only, not all of them. The sample consists of about 210,000 clones, 81% of them appearing once. The sample was PBMCs or T cells enriched from blood (not recorded which). These receptors originate from a woman in her 50s with acute COVID-19.

The rearrangement uses TRBV19 and TRBJ1-4, with TRBD1 as a possible D gene (5 bases). Trimming cost V 2 bases and J 0 bases, with 10 bases left between them. Germline CDR1 is LNHDA and CDR2 is SQIVND (reference sequence). This CDR3 is built from 16 residues. The CDR3 sequence is CASSISGGATNEKLFF. In DNA, the CDR3 is TGTGCCAGTAGTATATCAGGAGGGGCAACTAATGAAAAACTGTTTTTT.

This chain links TRBV6-6 with TRBJ2-2; D possibly corresponds to TRBD1 (6 bases). Germline assignment: CDR1 MNHNY and CDR2 SVGAGI (reference sequence). V lost 6 bases and J 6 bases, leaving 11 bases between the germline ends. CDR3 length: 13 residues. The CDR3 coding sequence is TGTGCCAGCAGCCCAGGGGTTGCCGGGGAGCTGTTTTTT. Its translation: CASSPGVAGELFF.

The chain employs TRBV28 and TRBJ1-5; perhaps TRBD1 as D (6 bases). V was trimmed by 6 bases and J by 3 bases, leaving 9 bases between them. Germline CDR1 reads MDHEN; CDR2 reads SYDVKM. This CDR3 has 13 amino acids. CDR3 sequence reads: CASRGQVNQPQHF. CDR3 DNA: TGTGCCAGCAGGGGACAAGTCAATCAGCCCCAGCATTTT. The variable domain in full, with the rest retrieved from reference TRBV28 and TRBJ1-5, is DVKVTQSSRYLVKRTGEKVFLECVQDMDHENMFWYRQDPGLGLRLIYFSYDVKMKEKGDIPEGYSVSREKKERFSLILESASTNQTSMYLCASRGQVNQPQHFGDGTRLSIL.

The V and J genes are TRBV5-1 and TRBJ2-7; 10 positions match TRBD1. J gave up 0 bases and V 4 bases, and 19 bases lay outside the gene matches. The CDR3 runs 20 residues. The germline gives CDR1 SGHRS, CDR2 YFSETQ. CDR3 in DNA: TGCGCCAGCAGCCGGGGGGGCCAGGGACAGGGGCCTTCGTCCTCCTACGAGCAGTACTTC. It translates to CASSRGGQGQGPSSSYEQYF. Combining the CDR3 with reference TRBV5-1 and TRBJ2-7 gives the whole variable domain KAGVTQTPRYLIKTRGQQVTLSCSPISGHRSVSWYQQTPGQGLQFLFEYFSETQRNKGNFPGRFSGRQFSNSRSEMNVSTLELGDSALYLCASSRGGQGQGPSSSYEQYFGPGTRLTVT.

The CDR3 sequence is CASSLLGIQGEVTYNEQFF. CDR3 DNA sequence: TGTGCCAGCAGTTTATTGGGGATACAGGGGGAGGTAACCTACAATGAGCAGTTCTTC. The chain carries TRBV27 and TRBJ2-1, with TRBD1 matching 8 bases. The CDR3 is 19 residues long. CDR1 is MNHEY and CDR2 is SMNVEV in the germline V gene (reference sequence). Trimming at V came to 1 base and at J to 2 bases, leaving 13 bases not matched to a gene.

CDR3 sequence reads: CASTLVGTQYF. The CDR3 DNA sequence: TGTGCCAGCACTTTGGTCGGGACCCAGTACTTC. The chain carries TRBV12-3 or TRBV12-4 and TRBJ2-5; D not resolved. V dropped 7 bases and J dropped 7 bases, with 10 bases sitting between them. The CDR3 is 11 residues long.

This clone has a handful of counts. CDR3 in DNA: TGTGCCAGCAGCAGAGGAGGGACCGGCTCCTACGAGCAGTACTTC. It is translated as CASSRGGTGSYEQYF. The chain has TRBV25-1 and TRBJ2-7; a weak D match, TRBD2 (6 bases). Germline CDR1 reads MGHDK; CDR2 reads SYGVNS. V lost 6 bases, J lost 0 bases, and 15 bases lay in between. The CDR3 has 15 amino acids.

The chain uses TRBV7-8 and TRBJ1-5; 8 nucleotides agree with TRBD1. V shed 1 base and J 4 bases; nucleotides not matched to a gene: 6. CDR3 size: 16 residues. Per the germline V gene, CDR1 is SGHVS and CDR2 is FQNEAQ. This CDR3 is CASSLGWTGTNQPQHF. CDR3 in DNA: TGTGCCAGCAGCTTAGGCTGGACAGGGACGAATCAGCCCCAGCATTTT. The whole variable domain, filled in from reference TRBV7-8 and TRBJ1-5, reads GAGVSQSPRYKVAKRGQDVALRCDPISGHVSLFWYQQALGQGPEFLTYFQNEAQLDKSGLPSDRFFAERPEGSVSTLKIQRTQQEDSAVYLCASSLGWTGTNQPQHFGDGTRLSIL.

This clone was observed a single time. V gene TRBV29-1 combines with J gene TRBJ1-3; the D is unclear. V shed 2 bases and J shed 0 bases, with 14 bases lying between them. There are 16 residues in the CDR3. In germline, CDR1 is SQVTM, CDR2 ANQGSEA. The CDR3 loop is CSVELQAGNSGNTIYF. In DNA, the CDR3 is TGCAGCGTTGAACTCCAGGCCGGAAACTCTGGAAACACCATATATTTT.

The rearrangement uses TRBV5-8 and TRBJ2-4; a weak D match, TRBD1 (6 bases). There are 15 residues in the CDR3. Germline V lookup: CDR1 SGHTS, CDR2 YDEGEE. Trimming stripped 0 bases from V and 7 bases from J, with 14 bases between. Written as DNA, the CDR3 is TGTGCCAGCAGCTTGGTCCCAGGACAGTCGAACATTCAGTACTTC. Its protein is CASSLVPGQSNIQYF.

The rearrangement uses TRBV23-1 and TRBJ2-3; 14 bases are shared with TRBD2. TRBV23-1 is sorted into the ORF group, with uncertain function. The CDR3 totals 19 residues. With 4 bases clipped from V and 3 bases from J, the junction kept 12 bases outside the gene matches. CDR3 DNA sequence: TGCGCCAGCAGTCGGCCGGGACTAGCGGGAGATATCTTTACAGATACGCAGTATTTT. Encoded protein: CASSRPGLAGDIFTDTQYF.

This clone was found a few times. The V and J genes are TRBV27 and TRBJ1-4; perhaps TRBD1 as D (5 bases). V was clipped by 8 bases and J by 4 bases, with 17 bases between them. Germline assignment: CDR1 MNHEY and CDR2 SMNVEV (reference sequence). CDR3 length: 15 residues. The CDR3 loop is CASPWGGCDNEKLFF. In DNA, the CDR3 is TGTGCCAGCCCATGGGGGGGGTGCGATAATGAAAAACTGTTTTTT.

The chain couples TRBV10-3 to TRBJ1-2, with D possibly matching TRBD1 (5 bases). This CDR3 has 13 amino acids. Per germline, CDR1 ENHRY and CDR2 SYGVKD. Trimming pared 8 bases from V and 6 bases from J, leaving 16 bases between. CDR3 DNA: TGTGCCATCCGCCAGGCTACAGGAGATGGCTACACCTTC. Encoded protein: CAIRQATGDGYTF.

The chain is built from TRBV28 and TRBJ2-4; D gene uncertain. CDR1 MDHEN and CDR2 SYDVKM come from the germline V gene. This CDR3 contains 13 residues. The germline V and J ends were trimmed by 2 bases and 8 bases, with 10 bases remaining between them. This CDR3 is CASSLAGTDIQYF. CDR3 DNA sequence: TGTGCCAGCAGTTTAGCAGGAACGGACATTCAGTACTTC.

The chain couples TRBV27 to TRBJ1-6; no definite D call. The CDR3 loop spans 15 amino acids. CDR1 and CDR2 (germline): MNHEY, SMNVEV (reference sequence). The V gene lost 7 bases and the J gene lost 5 bases, with 15 bases spanning the gap. Here the CDR3 reads CASKPITENNSPLHF. CDR3 bases: TGTGCCAGCAAGCCGATCACAGAGAATAATTCACCCCTCCACTTT.

The chain carries TRBV29-1 and TRBJ1-2, with D possibly being TRBD1 (5 bases). The CDR3 covers 11 residues. Trimming removed 4 bases from V and 7 bases from J, with 10 bases in between. The germline gives CDR1 SQVTM, CDR2 ANQGSEA. The CDR3 protein is CSVVVQGGYTF. The CDR3 nucleotides read TGCAGCGTTGTTGTTCAGGGTGGCTACACCTTC.